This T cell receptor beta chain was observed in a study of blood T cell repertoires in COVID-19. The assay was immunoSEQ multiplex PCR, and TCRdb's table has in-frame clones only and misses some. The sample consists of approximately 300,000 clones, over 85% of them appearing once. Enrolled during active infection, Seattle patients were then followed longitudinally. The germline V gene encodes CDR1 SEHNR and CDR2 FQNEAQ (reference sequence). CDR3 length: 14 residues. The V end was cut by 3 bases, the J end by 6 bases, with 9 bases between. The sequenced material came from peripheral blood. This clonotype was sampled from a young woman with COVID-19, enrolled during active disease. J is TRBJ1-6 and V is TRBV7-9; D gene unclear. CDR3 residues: CASSLSGINSPLHF. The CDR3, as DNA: TGTGCCAGCAGCTTGAGCGGGATTAATTCACCCCTCCACTTT.